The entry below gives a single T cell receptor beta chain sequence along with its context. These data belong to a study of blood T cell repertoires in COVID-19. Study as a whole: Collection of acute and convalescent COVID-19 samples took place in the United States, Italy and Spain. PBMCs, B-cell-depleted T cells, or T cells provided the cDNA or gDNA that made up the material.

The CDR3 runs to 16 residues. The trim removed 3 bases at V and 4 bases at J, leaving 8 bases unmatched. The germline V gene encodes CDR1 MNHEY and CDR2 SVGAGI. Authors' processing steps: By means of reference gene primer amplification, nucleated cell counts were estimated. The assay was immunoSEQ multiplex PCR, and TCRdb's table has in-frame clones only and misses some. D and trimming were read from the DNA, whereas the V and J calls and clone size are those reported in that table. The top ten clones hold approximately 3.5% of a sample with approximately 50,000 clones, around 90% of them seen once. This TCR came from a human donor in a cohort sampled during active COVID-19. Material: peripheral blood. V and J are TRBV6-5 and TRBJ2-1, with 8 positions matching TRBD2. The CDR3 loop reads CASSYTTSGKYNEQFF. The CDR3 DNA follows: TGTGCCAGCAGTTATACTACTAGCGGTAAATACAATGAGCAGTTCTTC.